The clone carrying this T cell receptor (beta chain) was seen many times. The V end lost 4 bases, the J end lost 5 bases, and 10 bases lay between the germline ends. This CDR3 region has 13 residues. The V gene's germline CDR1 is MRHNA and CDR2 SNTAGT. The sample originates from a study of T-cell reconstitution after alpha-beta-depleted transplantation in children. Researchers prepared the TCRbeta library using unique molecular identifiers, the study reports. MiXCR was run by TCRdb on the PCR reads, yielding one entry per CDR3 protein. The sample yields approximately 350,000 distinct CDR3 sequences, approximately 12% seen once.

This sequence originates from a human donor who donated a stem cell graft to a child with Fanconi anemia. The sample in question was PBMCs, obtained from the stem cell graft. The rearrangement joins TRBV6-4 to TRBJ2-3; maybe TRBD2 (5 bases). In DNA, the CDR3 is TGTGCCAGCAGTGGAGCGGTCAGAGATACGCAGTATTTT. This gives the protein CASSGAVRDTQYF.